This T cell receptor (beta chain) originates from a study of cytomegalovirus exposure and HLA in healthy donors. Study-wide background: There were roughly 80 million unique TCRs (from HLA-typed donors) in an early data release. Findings and caveats of the study: Accurate predictions that matched the HLA-A and HLA-B alleles of most subjects were reportedly made from TCR beta sequences. Analyses of presence/absence relied on an assumption of roughly uniform sequencing depth across donors. Among the CMV-associated chains, three were confirmed in vitro as specific for CMV antigens.

Primers: 60 Vbeta forward and 13 Jbeta reverse. Assay used: immunoSEQ multiplex PCR; TCRdb lists only in-frame clones, some missing. The data show 74,000 or so clones, with 75% to 85% seen just once and roughly 3.2% held by the top ten. Worth noting for this clone: The antigen is undetermined.

Trimming left V 4 bases short and J 2 bases short, with 11 bases between. The CDR3 has 14 residues. Germline V CDR1 and CDR2: SGHRS, YFSETQ. The genes are TRBV5-1 and TRBJ2-3; possible D gene TRBD1, 6 bases. This TCR derives from a middle-aged man in good health and CMV-seropositive. The source material was PBMCs. CDR3 DNA sequence: TGCGCCAGCAGCCTACAGGGATACACAGATACGCAGTATTTT. Its translation is CASSLQGYTDTQYF.